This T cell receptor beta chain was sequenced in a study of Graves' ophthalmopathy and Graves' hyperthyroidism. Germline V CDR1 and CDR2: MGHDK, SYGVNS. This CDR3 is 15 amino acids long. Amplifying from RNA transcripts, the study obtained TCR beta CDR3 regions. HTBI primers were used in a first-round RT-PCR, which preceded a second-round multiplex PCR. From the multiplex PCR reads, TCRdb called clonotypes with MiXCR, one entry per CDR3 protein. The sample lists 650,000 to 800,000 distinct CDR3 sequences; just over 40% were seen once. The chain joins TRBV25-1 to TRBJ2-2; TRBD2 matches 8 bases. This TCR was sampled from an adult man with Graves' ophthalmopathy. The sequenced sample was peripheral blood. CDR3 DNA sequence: TGTATGACCAGCGGGAGCCCAATGAACACCGGGGAGCTGTTTTTT. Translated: CMTSGSPMNTGELFF.